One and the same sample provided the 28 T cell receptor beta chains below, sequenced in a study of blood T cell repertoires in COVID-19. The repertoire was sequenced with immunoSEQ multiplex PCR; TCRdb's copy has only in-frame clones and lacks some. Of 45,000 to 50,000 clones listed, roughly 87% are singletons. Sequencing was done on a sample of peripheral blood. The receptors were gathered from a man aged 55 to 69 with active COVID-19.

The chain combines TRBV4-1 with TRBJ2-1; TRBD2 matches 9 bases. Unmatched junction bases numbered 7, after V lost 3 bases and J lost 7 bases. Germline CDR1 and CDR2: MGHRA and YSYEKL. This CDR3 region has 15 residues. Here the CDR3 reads CASSQIAGEGNEQFF. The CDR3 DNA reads TGCGCCAGCAGCCAGATAGCGGGAGAGGGGAATGAGCAGTTCTTC.

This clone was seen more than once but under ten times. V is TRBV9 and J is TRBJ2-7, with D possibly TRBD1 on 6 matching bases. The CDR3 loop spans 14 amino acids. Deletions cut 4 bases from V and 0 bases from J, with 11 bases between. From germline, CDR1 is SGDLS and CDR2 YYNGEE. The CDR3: CASSPRDISYEQYF. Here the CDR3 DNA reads TGTGCCAGCAGCCCTCGGGACATCTCCTACGAGCAGTACTTC.

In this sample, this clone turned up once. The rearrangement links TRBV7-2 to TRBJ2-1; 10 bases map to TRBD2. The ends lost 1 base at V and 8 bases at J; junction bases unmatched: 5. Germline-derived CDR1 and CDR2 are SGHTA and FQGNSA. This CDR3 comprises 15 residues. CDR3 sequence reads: CASSLGRLAGDEQFF. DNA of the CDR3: TGTGCCAGCAGCTTAGGTAGGCTAGCGGGAGATGAGCAGTTCTTC.

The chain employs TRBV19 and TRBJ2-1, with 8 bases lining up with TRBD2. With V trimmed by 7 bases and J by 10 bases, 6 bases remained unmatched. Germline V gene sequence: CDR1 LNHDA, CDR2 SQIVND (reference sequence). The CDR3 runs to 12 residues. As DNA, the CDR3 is TGTGCCAGTAAGGGTAGCGGGACCGAGCAGTTCTTC. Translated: CASKGSGTEQFF. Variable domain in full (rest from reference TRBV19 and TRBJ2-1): DGGITQSPKYLFRKEGQNVTLSCEQNLNHDAMYWYRQDPGQGLRLIYYSQIVNDFQKGDIAEGYSVSREKKESFPLTVTSAQKNPTAFYLCASKGSGTEQFFGPGTRLTVL.

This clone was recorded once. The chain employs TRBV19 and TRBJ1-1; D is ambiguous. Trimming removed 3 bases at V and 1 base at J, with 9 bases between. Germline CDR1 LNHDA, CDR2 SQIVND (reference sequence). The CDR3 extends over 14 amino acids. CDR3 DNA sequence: TGTGCCAGTAGTATTGGACTCAGGAACACTGAAGCTTTCTTT. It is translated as CASSIGLRNTEAFF.

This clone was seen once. The chain's CDR3 is CASSEDPRRSTSYEQYF. CDR3 coding DNA: TGTGCCAGCAGTGAGGACCCCCGGAGGTCTACTTCCTACGAGCAGTACTTC. This chain connects TRBV28 to TRBJ2-7; tentatively, D is TRBD2 (5 bases). CDR3 length equals 17 residues. CDR1 and CDR2 (germline): MDHEN, SYDVKM. Trimming stripped 5 bases from V and 1 base from J, with 21 bases between.

Here the CDR3 DNA reads TGTGCCAGCTCAGTGGGGGCTGACACTGAAGCTTTCTTT. Its protein product is CASSVGADTEAFF. The rearrangement uses TRBV18 and TRBJ1-1; D is possibly TRBD1 (6 bases). The V end was cut by 5 bases, the J end by 3 bases, with 10 bases between. The germline gives CDR1 KGHSH, CDR2 LQKENI. The CDR3 loop spans 13 amino acids.

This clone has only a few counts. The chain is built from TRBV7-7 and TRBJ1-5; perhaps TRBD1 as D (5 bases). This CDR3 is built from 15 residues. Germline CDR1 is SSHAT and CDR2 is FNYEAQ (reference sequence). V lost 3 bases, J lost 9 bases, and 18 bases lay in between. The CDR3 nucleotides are TGTGCCAGCAGCTTTAGCATGGAACCGGGACTGCCCCAGCATTTT. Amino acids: CASSFSMEPGLPQHF.

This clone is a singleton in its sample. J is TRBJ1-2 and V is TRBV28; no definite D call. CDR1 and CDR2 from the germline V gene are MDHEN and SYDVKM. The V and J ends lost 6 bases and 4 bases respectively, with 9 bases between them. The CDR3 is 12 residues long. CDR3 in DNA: TGTGCCAGCAGAACCGGGGTCTATGGCTACACCTTC. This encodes CASRTGVYGYTF.

The CDR3 spells CASSQGGLTSGGTYEQYF. The CDR3 DNA reads as TGCGCCAGCAGCCAAGGGGGGCTAACTAGCGGGGGAACCTACGAGCAGTACTTC. V is TRBV4-3 and J is TRBJ2-7, with 11 bases identical to TRBD2. J lost 2 bases, V lost 1 base, and 10 bases had no gene match. The CDR3 is 18 amino acids. CDR1 and CDR2 from the germline V gene are LGHNA and YSLEER.

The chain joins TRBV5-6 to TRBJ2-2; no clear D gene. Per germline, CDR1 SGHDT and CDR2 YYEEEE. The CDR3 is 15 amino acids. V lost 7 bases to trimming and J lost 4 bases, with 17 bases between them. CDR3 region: CASEPIIRGTGELFF. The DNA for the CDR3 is TGTGCCAGCGAGCCGATCATTCGCGGCACCGGGGAGCTGTTTTTT.

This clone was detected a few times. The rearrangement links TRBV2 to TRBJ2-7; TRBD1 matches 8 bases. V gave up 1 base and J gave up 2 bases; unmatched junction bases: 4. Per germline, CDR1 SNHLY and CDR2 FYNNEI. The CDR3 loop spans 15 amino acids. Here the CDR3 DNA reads TGTGCCAGCAGTGAAGAAACAGGGGGGACCTACGAGCAGTACTTC. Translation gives CASSEETGGTYEQYF.

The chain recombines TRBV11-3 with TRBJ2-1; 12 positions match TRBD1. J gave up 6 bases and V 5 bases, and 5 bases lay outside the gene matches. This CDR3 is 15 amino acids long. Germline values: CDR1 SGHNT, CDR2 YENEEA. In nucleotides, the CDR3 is TGTGCCAGCAGCGTGGGACAGGGGGCAGGCAATGAGCAGTTCTTC. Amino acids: CASSVGQGAGNEQFF.

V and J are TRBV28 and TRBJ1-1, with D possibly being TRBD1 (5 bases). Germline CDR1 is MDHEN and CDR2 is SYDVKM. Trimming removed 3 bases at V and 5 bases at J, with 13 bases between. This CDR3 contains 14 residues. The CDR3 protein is CASSLGGGRTEAFF. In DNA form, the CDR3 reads TGTGCCAGCAGTTTGGGCGGGGGACGAACTGAAGCTTTCTTT.

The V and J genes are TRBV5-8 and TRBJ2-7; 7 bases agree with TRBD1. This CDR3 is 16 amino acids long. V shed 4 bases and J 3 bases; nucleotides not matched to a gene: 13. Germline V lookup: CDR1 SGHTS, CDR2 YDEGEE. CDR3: CASSENRGLSVYEQYF. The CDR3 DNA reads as TGTGCCAGCAGCGAAAACAGGGGTTTATCCGTCTACGAGCAGTACTTC.

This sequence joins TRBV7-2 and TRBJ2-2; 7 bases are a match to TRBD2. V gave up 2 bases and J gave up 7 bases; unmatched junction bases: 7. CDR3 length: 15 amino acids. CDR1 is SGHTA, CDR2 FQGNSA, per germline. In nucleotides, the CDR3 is TGTGCCAGCAGCTTATCCATAACGGGGGGCGGGGAGCTGTTTTTT. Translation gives CASSLSITGGGELFF.

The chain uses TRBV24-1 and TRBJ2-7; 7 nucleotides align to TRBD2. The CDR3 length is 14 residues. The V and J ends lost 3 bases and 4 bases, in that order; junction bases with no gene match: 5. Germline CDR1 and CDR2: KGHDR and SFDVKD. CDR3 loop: CATSDRTRGYEQYF. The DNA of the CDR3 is TGTGCCACCAGTGATCGGACTAGAGGGTACGAGCAGTACTTC.

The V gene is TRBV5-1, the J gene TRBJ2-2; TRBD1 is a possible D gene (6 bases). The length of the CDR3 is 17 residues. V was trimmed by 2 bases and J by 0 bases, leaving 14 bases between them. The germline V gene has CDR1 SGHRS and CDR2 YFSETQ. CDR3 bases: TGCGCCAGCAGCTTCCAACAGGGAAGAACGAACACCGGGGAGCTGTTTTTT. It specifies CASSFQQGRTNTGELFF. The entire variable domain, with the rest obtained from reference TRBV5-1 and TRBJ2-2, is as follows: KAGVTQTPRYLIKTRGQQVTLSCSPISGHRSVSWYQQTPGQGLQFLFEYFSETQRNKGNFPGRFSGRQFSNSRSEMNVSTLELGDSALYLCASSFQQGRTNTGELFFGEGSRLTVL.

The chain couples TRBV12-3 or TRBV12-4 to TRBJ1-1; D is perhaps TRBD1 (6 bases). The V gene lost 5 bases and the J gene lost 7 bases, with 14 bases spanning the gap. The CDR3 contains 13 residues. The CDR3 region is CASSLRGNNEAFF. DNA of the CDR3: TGTGCCAGCAGTCTTAGGGGGAATAATGAAGCTTTCTTT.

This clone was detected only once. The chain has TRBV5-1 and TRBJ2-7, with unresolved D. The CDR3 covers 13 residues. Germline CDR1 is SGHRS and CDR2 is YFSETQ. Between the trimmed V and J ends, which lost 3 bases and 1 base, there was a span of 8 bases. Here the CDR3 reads CASSWARSYEQYF. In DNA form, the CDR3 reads TGCGCCAGCAGCTGGGCCAGGTCCTACGAGCAGTACTTC.

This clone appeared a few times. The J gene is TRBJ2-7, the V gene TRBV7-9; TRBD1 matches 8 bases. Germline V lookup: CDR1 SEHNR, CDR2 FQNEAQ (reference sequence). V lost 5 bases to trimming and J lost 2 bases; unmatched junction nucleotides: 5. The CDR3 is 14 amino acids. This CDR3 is CASSIGTGPYEQYF. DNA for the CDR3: TGTGCCAGCAGCATAGGGACAGGCCCCTACGAGCAGTACTTC.

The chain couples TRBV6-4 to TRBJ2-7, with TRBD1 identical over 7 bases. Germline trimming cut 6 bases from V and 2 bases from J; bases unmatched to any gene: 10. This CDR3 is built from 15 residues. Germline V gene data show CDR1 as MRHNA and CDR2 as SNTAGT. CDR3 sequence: CASRFLDRLPYEQYF. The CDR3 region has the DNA TGTGCCAGCAGGTTCCTGGACAGGTTACCCTACGAGCAGTACTTC.

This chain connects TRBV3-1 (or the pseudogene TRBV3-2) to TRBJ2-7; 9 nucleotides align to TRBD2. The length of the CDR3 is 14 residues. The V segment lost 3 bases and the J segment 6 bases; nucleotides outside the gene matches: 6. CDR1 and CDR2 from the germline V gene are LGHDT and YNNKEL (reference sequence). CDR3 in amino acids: CASSQGLAVLEQYF. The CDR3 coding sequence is TGTGCCAGCAGCCAGGGACTAGCTGTACTCGAGCAGTACTTC.

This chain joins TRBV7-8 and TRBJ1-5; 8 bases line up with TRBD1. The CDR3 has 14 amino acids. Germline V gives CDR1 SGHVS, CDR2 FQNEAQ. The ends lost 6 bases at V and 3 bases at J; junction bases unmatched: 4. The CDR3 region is CASSQDRVNQPQHF. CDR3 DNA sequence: TGTGCCAGCAGTCAGGACAGGGTCAATCAGCCCCAGCATTTT.

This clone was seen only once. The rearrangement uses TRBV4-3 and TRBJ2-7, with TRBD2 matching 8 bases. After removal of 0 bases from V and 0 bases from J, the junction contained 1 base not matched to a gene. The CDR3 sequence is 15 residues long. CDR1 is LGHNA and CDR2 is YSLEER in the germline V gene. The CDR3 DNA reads TGCGCCAGCAGCCAAGATCGGGGGGGCTCCTACGAGCAGTACTTC. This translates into CASSQDRGGSYEQYF.

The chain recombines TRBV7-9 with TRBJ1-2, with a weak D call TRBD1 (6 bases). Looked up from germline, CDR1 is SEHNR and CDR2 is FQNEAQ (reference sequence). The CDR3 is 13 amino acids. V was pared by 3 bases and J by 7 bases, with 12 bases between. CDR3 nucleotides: TGTGCCAGCAGCTTTACAGGGCAGGGTGGCTACACCTTC. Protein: CASSFTGQGGYTF.

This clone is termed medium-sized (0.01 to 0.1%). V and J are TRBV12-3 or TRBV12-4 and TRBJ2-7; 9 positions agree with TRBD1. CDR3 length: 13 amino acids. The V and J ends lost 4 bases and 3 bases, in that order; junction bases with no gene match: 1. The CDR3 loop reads CASSWGQGYEQYF. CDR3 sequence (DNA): TGTGCCAGCAGTTGGGGACAGGGCTACGAGCAGTACTTC.

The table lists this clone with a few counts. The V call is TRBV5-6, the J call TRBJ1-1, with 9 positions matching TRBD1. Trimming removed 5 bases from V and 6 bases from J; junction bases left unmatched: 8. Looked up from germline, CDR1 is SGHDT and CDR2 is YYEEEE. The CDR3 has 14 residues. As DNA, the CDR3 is TGTGCCAGCAGATATACAGGGGGCAGTCCTGAAGCTTTCTTT. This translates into CASRYTGGSPEAFF.